These 10 T cell receptor beta chains came from one sample sequenced in a study of shared clonotypes between healthy human individuals. The data were produced by immunoSEQ multiplex PCR, yet TCRdb's version contains in-frame clones alone and is incomplete. The table shows hundreds of thousands of clones, with roughly nine tenths occurring only once. CD45RO-negative, CCR7-selected cells formed the naive CD8 fraction, which excluded terminally differentiated effector memory CD45RA+ cells. The specimen was naive CD8+ T cells sorted from blood. The receptor source for this set is a man between 25 and 39 years old in good health.

This clone is a singleton in its sample. The V gene is TRBV7-6, the J gene TRBJ2-6; TRBD1 agrees at 12 bases. Germline V gene sequence: CDR1 SGHVS, CDR2 FNYEAQ. The V gene end was trimmed by 1 base and the J gene end by 3 bases; junction bases not matched to a gene: 10. This CDR3 has 20 amino acids. CDR3 bases: TGTGCCAGCAGCTTAGTGGGTCGGGGACAGGGGGCGTTTGGGGCCAACGTCCTGACTTTC. Its protein product is CASSLVGRGQGAFGANVLTF.

The genes are TRBV7-9 and TRBJ2-5; 12 nucleotides match TRBD1. Trimming at V came to 5 bases and at J to 2 bases, leaving 6 bases not matched to a gene. The germline V gene encodes CDR1 SEHNR and CDR2 FQNEAQ (reference sequence). The CDR3 has 16 amino acids. CDR3 residues: CASSTPGQGAQETQYF. CDR3 nucleotide sequence: TGTGCCAGCAGCACCCCGGGACAGGGGGCACAAGAGACCCAGTACTTC.

The chain is built from TRBV11-2 and TRBJ2-3; 8 bases agree with TRBD2. From germline, CDR1 is SGHAT and CDR2 FQNNGV. With 1 base clipped from V and 3 bases from J, the junction kept 9 bases outside the gene matches. The CDR3 extends over 17 amino acids. The CDR3 DNA reads TGTGCCAGCAGCTTAGGAAAGAGCGGGAGAGTAACAGATACGCAGTATTTT. Amino acid sequence: CASSLGKSGRVTDTQYF.

This clone was observed a single time. The sample carries other DNA sequences with the same CDR3. The chain links TRBV5-1 to TRBJ2-7, with D uncertain. V lost 4 bases and J lost 3, with 5 bases in between. This CDR3 region has 11 residues. The germline CDR1 and CDR2 sequences are SGHRS and YFSETQ. CDR3 nucleotides: TGCGCCAGCAGCCCCGGCTACGAGCAGTACTTC. Protein sequence: CASSPGYEQYF.

This chain uses TRBV6-1 with TRBJ2-2; D is possibly TRBD2 (6 bases). The CDR3 sequence is 15 residues long. CDR1 and CDR2 (germline): MNHNS, SASEGT. Trimming removed 1 base at V and 12 bases at J, with 18 bases between. Here the CDR3 DNA reads TGTGCCAGCAGTGAAGGGCCCTCTAGCGAACGGCAGCTGTTTTTT. Protein sequence: CASSEGPSSERQLFF.

This clone was counted only a few times. This chain connects TRBV6-5 to TRBJ1-5; D unresolved. The CDR3 contains 13 residues. Trimming stripped 8 bases from V and 4 bases from J, with 12 bases between. Germline V gene sequence: CDR1 MNHEY, CDR2 SVGAGI. The CDR3 nucleotides are TGTGCCAGCTGCGGGTCGGTGAATCAGCCCCAGCATTTT. The encoded protein is CASCGSVNQPQHF.

V usage is TRBV9 and J usage is TRBJ2-7; TRBD2 matches at 13 bases. Germline-derived CDR1 and CDR2 are SGDLS and YYNGEE. V lost 3 bases and J lost 5; bases outside the gene matches: 8. The CDR3 length is 16 residues. CDR3 DNA sequence: TGTGCCAGCAGCGGGCGGACTAGCGGGAGTTTTGACGAGCAGTACTTC. Translating it yields CASSGRTSGSFDEQYF.

This clone was counted between two and nine times. The gene calls are TRBV28 and TRBJ1-5, with 7 nucleotides matching TRBD1. V shed 4 bases, J shed 5 bases, and the junction held 8 bases outside the gene matches. The CDR3 runs 15 residues. Germline CDR1 and CDR2: MDHEN and SYDVKM. The CDR3 sequence: CASSSHTQGYQPQHF. For the CDR3, the DNA is TGTGCCAGCAGTTCCCATACACAGGGGTATCAGCCCCAGCATTTT.

The chain is built from TRBV5-4 and TRBJ1-2, with no clear D. V was shortened by 4 bases and J by 3 bases, with 13 bases between the two germline ends. The CDR3 is 14 residues long. Germline loops: CDR1 SGHNT, CDR2 YYREEE (reference sequence). CDR3 sequence: CASSPDGLHYGYTF. CDR3 bases: TGTGCCAGCAGCCCGGACGGATTGCACTATGGCTACACCTTC.

The rearrangement links TRBV5-4 to TRBJ2-3; 10 bases are shared with TRBD2. From germline, CDR1 is SGHNT and CDR2 YYREEE (reference sequence). V shed 3 bases and J 1 base; nucleotides not matched to a gene: 2. The CDR3 has 15 residues. For the CDR3, the DNA is TGTGCCAGCAGCTCCGGGACTAGCGGCACAGATACGCAGTATTTT. This encodes CASSSGTSGTDTQYF.